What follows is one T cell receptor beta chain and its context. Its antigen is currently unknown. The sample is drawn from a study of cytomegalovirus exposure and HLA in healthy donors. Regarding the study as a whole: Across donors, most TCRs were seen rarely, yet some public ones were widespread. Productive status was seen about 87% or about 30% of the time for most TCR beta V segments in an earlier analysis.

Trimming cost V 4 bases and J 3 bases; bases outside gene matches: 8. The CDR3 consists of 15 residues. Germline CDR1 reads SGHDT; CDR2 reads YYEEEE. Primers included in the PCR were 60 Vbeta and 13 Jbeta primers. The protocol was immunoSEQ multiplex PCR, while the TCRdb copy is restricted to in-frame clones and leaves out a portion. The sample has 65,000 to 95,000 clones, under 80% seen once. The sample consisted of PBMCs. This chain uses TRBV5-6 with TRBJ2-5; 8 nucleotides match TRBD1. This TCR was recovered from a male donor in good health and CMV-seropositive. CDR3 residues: CASSVLGQGKETQYF. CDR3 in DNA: TGTGCCAGCAGCGTCCTCGGACAGGGTAAAGAGACCCAGTACTTC.